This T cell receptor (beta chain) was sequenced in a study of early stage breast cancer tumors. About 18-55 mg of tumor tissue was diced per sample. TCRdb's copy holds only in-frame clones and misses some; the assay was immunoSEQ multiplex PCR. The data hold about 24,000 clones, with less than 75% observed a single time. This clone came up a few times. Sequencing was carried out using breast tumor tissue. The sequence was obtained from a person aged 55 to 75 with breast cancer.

The CDR3 is CASSFGGSEPQHF. In nucleotides, the CDR3 is TGTGCCAGCAGCTTTGGGGGCAGTGAGCCCCAGCATTTT. The chain carries TRBV7-2 and TRBJ1-5, with D perhaps TRBD1 (6 bases). Trimming took 3 bases from V and 8 from J, leaving 11 bases between them. From germline, CDR1 is SGHTA and CDR2 FQGNSA. The CDR3 runs 13 residues.